The 19 T cell receptor beta chains below all came from one sample that was sequenced in a study of blood T cell repertoires in COVID-19. The assay was immunoSEQ multiplex PCR, and TCRdb's table has in-frame clones only and misses some. The sample includes fewer than 250,000 clones, almost 85% seen only once; the top ten take approximately 8.6%. Sequencing was done on a sample of PBMCs or T cells enriched from blood (not recorded which). All receptors come from a woman aged 45-65 years with acute COVID-19.

The chain employs TRBV19 and TRBJ1-5; 9 bases match TRBD1. Germline trimming cut 5 bases from V and 5 bases from J; bases unmatched to any gene: 1. Germline CDR1 reads LNHDA; CDR2 reads SQIVND (reference sequence). This CDR3 comprises 13 residues. The CDR3, as DNA: TGTGCCAGTAGTTGGGACAGGGATCAGCCCCAGCATTTT. The encoded protein is CASSWDRDQPQHF.

The chain carries TRBV19 and TRBJ1-6, with TRBD1 as a possible D gene (5 bases). Germline loops: CDR1 LNHDA, CDR2 SQIVND (reference sequence). This CDR3 comprises 17 residues. The V end lost 0 bases, the J end lost 2 bases, and 11 bases lay between the germline ends. The CDR3 DNA is TGTGCCAGTAGTATAGATCTCGGGGGAACCTATAATTCACCCCTCCACTTT. It yields the protein CASSIDLGGTYNSPLHF.

In DNA, the CDR3 is TGTGCCAGCAGTTTGGGTCTCCAAGACAGCCCCTACTACAATGAGCAGTTCTTC. It is translated as CASSLGLQDSPYYNEQFF. The chain links TRBV7-8 to TRBJ2-1; D might be TRBD1 (5 bases). The CDR3 totals 18 residues. CDR1 is SGHVS and CDR2 is FQNEAQ in the germline V gene. V lost 6 bases and J lost 3, with 24 bases in between. The variable domain in full, with the rest retrieved from reference TRBV7-8 and TRBJ2-1, is GAGVSQSPRYKVAKRGQDVALRCDPISGHVSLFWYQQALGQGPEFLTYFQNEAQLDKSGLPSDRFFAERPEGSVSTLKIQRTQQEDSAVYLCASSLGLQDSPYYNEQFFGPGTRLTVL.

This chain connects TRBV27 to TRBJ1-5; 8 positions match TRBD1. CDR1 and CDR2 (germline): MNHEY, SMNVEV (reference sequence). CDR3 size: 16 residues. V was clipped by 3 bases and J by 4 bases; unmatched bases: 8. In DNA, the CDR3 is TGTGCCAGCAGTTTCGGACAGGGAGGTCGGAATCAGCCCCAGCATTTT. Encoded protein: CASSFGQGGRNQPQHF.

This clone showed up just once. The chain carries TRBV5-1 and TRBJ1-1; TRBD1 might be the D (6 bases). Germline CDR1 SGHRS, CDR2 YFSETQ. This CDR3 is 17 amino acids long. V lost 0 bases and J lost 0, with 15 bases in between. The CDR3 spells CASSLDWDTSMNTEAFF. The CDR3 DNA sequence: TGCGCCAGCAGCTTGGATTGGGACACCTCCATGAACACTGAAGCTTTCTTT.

This chain connects TRBV14 to TRBJ1-2; D is unresolved. In germline, CDR1 is SGHDN, CDR2 FVKESK. The CDR3 totals 12 residues. Trimming took off 6 bases at V and 4 bases at J, with 9 bases between the two ends. CDR3 in amino acids: CASSSSSYGYTF. The CDR3 DNA follows: TGTGCCAGCAGTTCTAGCAGCTATGGCTACACCTTC.

The V gene is TRBV4-2, the J gene TRBJ1-1, with TRBD1 matching over 9 bases. The CDR3 runs to 17 residues. V trimming: 3 bases; J trimming: 1 base; junction bases outside the gene matches: 9. Per germline, CDR1 LGHNA and CDR2 YNFKEQ. The CDR3 is CASSQGDRVEGNTEAFF. The CDR3 DNA reads as TGTGCCAGCAGCCAGGGGGACAGGGTTGAGGGGAACACTGAAGCTTTCTTT.

Details on this clone: This specimen includes other DNA sequences encoding the same CDR3. The V call is TRBV7-2, the J call TRBJ2-7; possibly TRBD2 for D (6 bases). Trimming removed 3 bases at V and 1 base at J, with 10 bases between. Germline values: CDR1 SGHTA, CDR2 FQGNSA. This CDR3 is built from 14 residues. In DNA form, the CDR3 reads TGTGCCAGCAGCTTTGGGGGGACGTCCTACGAGCAGTACTTC. Its protein product is CASSFGGTSYEQYF. Together with reference TRBV7-2 and TRBJ2-7, the CDR3 gives the full variable domain: GAGVSQSPSNKVTEKGKDVELRCDPISGHTALYWYRQSLGQGLEFLIYFQGNSAPDKSGLPSDRFSAERTGGSVSTLTIQRTQQEDSAVYLCASSFGGTSYEQYFGPGTRLTVT.

V usage is TRBV6-5 and J usage is TRBJ1-1, with D perhaps matching TRBD1 (6 bases). Germline V gene sequence: CDR1 MNHEY, CDR2 SVGAGI. CDR3 length equals 14 residues. V was trimmed by 7 bases and J by 0 bases, leaving 12 bases between them. The CDR3 DNA reads as TGTGCCAGCATTTCGGACAGCCTGAACACTGAAGCTTTCTTT. It translates to CASISDSLNTEAFF.

The chain is built from TRBV7-8 and TRBJ1-1, with TRBD1 matching over 7 bases. Losses at the gene ends were 7 bases for V and 3 bases for J; bases not matched to a gene: 8. From germline, CDR1 is SGHVS and CDR2 FQNEAQ. The CDR3 length is 14 residues. DNA for the CDR3: TGTGCCAGCACCCAACAGGGGCGGGACACTGAAGCTTTCTTT. Protein sequence: CASTQQGRDTEAFF.

The V and J genes are TRBV15 and TRBJ1-2, with TRBD1 identical over 9 bases. Germline V gene sequence: CDR1 LNHNV, CDR2 YYDKDF (reference sequence). With V trimmed by 0 bases and J by 8 bases, 10 bases remained unmatched. The CDR3 is 16 residues long. The chain's CDR3 is CATSRDPQDRGGGYTF. DNA for the CDR3: TGTGCCACCAGCAGAGACCCCCAGGACAGGGGCGGCGGCTACACCTTC.

The chain combines TRBV28 with TRBJ2-5; weak D call: TRBD2 (6 bases). Germline V gene data show CDR1 as MDHEN and CDR2 as SYDVKM. Trimming cost V 8 bases and J 2 bases, with 18 bases left between them. This CDR3 region has 15 residues. The CDR3 sequence: CASYEGGTWQETQYF. DNA for the CDR3: TGTGCCAGCTACGAGGGTGGGACTTGGCAAGAGACCCAGTACTTC. Using reference TRBV28 and TRBJ2-5 for the parts outside the CDR3, the full variable domain is DVKVTQSSRYLVKRTGEKVFLECVQDMDHENMFWYRQDPGLGLRLIYFSYDVKMKEKGDIPEGYSVSREKKERFSLILESASTNQTSMYLCASYEGGTWQETQYFGPGTRLLVL.

The chain combines TRBV14 with TRBJ2-1; no reliable D call. V lost 2 bases and J lost 9, with 5 bases in between. The CDR3 has 11 amino acids. Germline loops: CDR1 SGHDN, CDR2 FVKESK. CDR3 nucleotides: TGTGCCAGCAGCCAACTAAGTGAGCAGTTCTTC. This translates into CASSQLSEQFF.

In nucleotides, the CDR3 is TGTGCCAGCAGGAGGACTAGCGGTCCCGACGAGCAGTACTTC. This codes for CASRRTSGPDEQYF. The chain recombines TRBV7-9 with TRBJ2-7; 10 bases fit TRBD2. The CDR3 has 14 amino acids. V trimming: 6 bases; J trimming: 5 bases; junction bases outside the gene matches: 7. The germline V gene encodes CDR1 SEHNR and CDR2 FQNEAQ (reference sequence).

The chain links TRBV19 to TRBJ1-6; no firm D call. The CDR3 covers 13 residues. V was shortened by 2 bases and J by 11 bases, with 10 bases between the two germline ends. Germline values: CDR1 LNHDA, CDR2 SQIVND (reference sequence). CDR3 coding DNA: TGTGCCAGTAGTATATCCCCCGGGGCACCCCTCCACTTT. This translates into CASSISPGAPLHF.

This chain uses TRBV6-2 or TRBV6-3 with TRBJ1-6, with D tentatively TRBD1 (5 bases). This CDR3 has 13 residues. Germline V CDR1 and CDR2: MNHEY, SVGEGT. V shed 4 bases and J shed 9 bases, with 10 bases lying between them. The CDR3 DNA sequence: TGTGCCAGCAGTTGGGACTCGGGTTCACCCCTCCACTTT. Its translation is CASSWDSGSPLHF.

This clone occurred once. The J gene is TRBJ2-7, the V gene TRBV2; the D gene is possibly TRBD2 (6 bases). V dropped 7 bases and J dropped 3 bases, with 16 bases sitting between them. CDR3 length: 14 residues. The germline gives CDR1 SNHLY, CDR2 FYNNEI. CDR3: CASNGGLAFYEQYF. The CDR3 nucleotides read TGTGCCAGCAACGGGGGTCTAGCGTTCTACGAGCAGTACTTC.

This chain uses TRBV11-2 with TRBJ1-1; no reliable D call. The germline gives CDR1 SGHAT, CDR2 FQNNGV. The CDR3 totals 13 residues. V was shortened by 5 bases and J by 0 bases, with 7 bases between the two germline ends. The DNA of the CDR3 is TGTGCCAGCAGCCCCACAGTGAACACTGAAGCTTTCTTT. Translated, it gives CASSPTVNTEAFF.

The chain couples TRBV27 to TRBJ1-1, with TRBD1 matching 7 bases. The CDR3 sequence is 15 residues long. Losses at the gene ends were 5 bases for V and 6 bases for J; bases not matched to a gene: 12. CDR1 and CDR2 (germline): MNHEY, SMNVEV (reference sequence). CDR3 nucleotide sequence: TGTGCCAGCAGTCCGCGACAGGGCTTAAGGGCTGAAGCTTTCTTT. Protein: CASSPRQGLRAEAFF.